Below, one TCR beta chain is given with its context. The V gene's germline CDR1 is SGDLS and CDR2 YYNGEE. The CDR3 runs to 15 residues. V was clipped by 2 bases and J by 4 bases, with 12 bases between them. Here immunoSEQ multiplex PCR was the method, and the copy in TCRdb shows in-frame clones only, minus some. The data hold 35,000 to 45,000 clones, with 82% observed a single time. These data belong to a study of blood T cell repertoires in COVID-19. The receptor was isolated from a human donor in a cohort sampled during active COVID-19. The V gene is TRBV9, the J gene TRBJ1-4; D is undetermined. The sequencing sample was made of peripheral blood. This CDR3 is CASSVLDTVNEKLFF. The CDR3 DNA reads TGTGCCAGCAGCGTCCTCGACACGGTTAATGAAAAACTGTTTTTT.